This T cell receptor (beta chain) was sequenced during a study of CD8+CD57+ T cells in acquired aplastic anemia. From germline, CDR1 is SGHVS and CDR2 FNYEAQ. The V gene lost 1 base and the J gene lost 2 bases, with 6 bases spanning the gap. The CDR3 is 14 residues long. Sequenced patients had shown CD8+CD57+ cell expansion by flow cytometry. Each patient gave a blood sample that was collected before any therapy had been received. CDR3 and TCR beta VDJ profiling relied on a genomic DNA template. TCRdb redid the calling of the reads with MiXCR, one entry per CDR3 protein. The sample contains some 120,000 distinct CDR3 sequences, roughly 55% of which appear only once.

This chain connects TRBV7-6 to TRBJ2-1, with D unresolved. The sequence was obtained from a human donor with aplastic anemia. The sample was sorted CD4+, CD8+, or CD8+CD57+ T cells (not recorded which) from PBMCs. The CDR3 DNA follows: TGTGCCAGCAGCTTAGAAGGGCCCTACAATGAGCAGTTCTTC. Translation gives CASSLEGPYNEQFF.